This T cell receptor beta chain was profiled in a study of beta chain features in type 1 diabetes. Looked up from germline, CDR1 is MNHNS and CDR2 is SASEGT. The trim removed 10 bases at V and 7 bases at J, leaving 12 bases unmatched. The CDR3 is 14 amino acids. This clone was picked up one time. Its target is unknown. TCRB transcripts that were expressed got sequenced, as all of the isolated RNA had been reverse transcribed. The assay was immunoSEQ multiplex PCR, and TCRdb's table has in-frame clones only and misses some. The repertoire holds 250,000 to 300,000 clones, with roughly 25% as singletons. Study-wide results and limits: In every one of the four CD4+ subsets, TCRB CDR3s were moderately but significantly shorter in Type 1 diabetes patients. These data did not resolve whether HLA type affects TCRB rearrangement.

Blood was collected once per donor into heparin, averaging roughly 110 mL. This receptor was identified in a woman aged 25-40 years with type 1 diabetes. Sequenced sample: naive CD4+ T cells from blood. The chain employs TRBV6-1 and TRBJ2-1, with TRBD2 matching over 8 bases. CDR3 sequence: CATFRGASGNEQFF. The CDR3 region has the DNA TGTGCCACCTTCCGGGGGGCTAGCGGGAATGAGCAGTTCTTC.